This T cell receptor (beta chain) was retrieved from a study of T cells in Graves' hyperthyroidism and ophthalmopathy. Study in general: The authors collected peripheral blood at initial diagnosis, before any treatment. Points from the study as a whole: Blood also showed most of the thyroid clonotypes that were expanded above 0.001.

Amplified TCR beta CDR3 regions derived from RNA transcripts. The primer set for the first-round RT-PCR of the TCR CDR3 was HTBI. TCRdb called the multiplex PCR reads again in MiXCR, with one record for every CDR3 protein. The sample lists around 600,000 distinct CDR3 sequences, about 14% occurring once. There are many counts of this clonotype. Its antigen is unidentified. PBMCs came from 7.5 to 10 ml fresh peripheral blood. In germline, CDR1 is MDHEN, CDR2 SYDVKM. The CDR3 covers 13 residues. V was clipped by 8 bases and J by 4 bases, with 14 bases between them. This receptor was obtained from a woman between 18 and 30 years old with Graves' ophthalmopathy. The chain recombines TRBV28 with TRBJ2-5, with unresolved D. Sequencing used blood. Here the CDR3 reads CASRLLNVETQYF. Written as DNA, the CDR3 is TGTGCCAGCCGCCTCCTTAACGTAGAGACCCAGTACTTC.